The rows below give T cell receptor beta chains drawn from one sample of a study of cytomegalovirus exposure and HLA in healthy donors. Using immunoSEQ multiplex PCR, the repertoire was profiled, and TCRdb retains in-frame clones only, with some absent. In the table there are around 58,000 clones, approximately 80% of which are singletons. The sequenced material came from PBMCs. The source is a female donor in good health and CMV-seronegative. Each CDR3 is given with its conserved first and last residue. A D gene is named only where the DNA matches it firmly. The listing skips clone size in some rows; elsewhere it reads once, few, many or a size class.

V gene	CDR3 length	clone size	D gene	J gene	CDR3 protein	CDR3 DNA
TRBV7-9	12	-	-	TRBJ2-3	CASSLRTDTQYF	TGTGCCAGCAGCTTGCGGACAGATACGCAGTATTTT
TRBV12-5	15	-	-	TRBJ1-2	CASGLVPPVNYGYTF	TGTGCTAGTGGTTTGGTACCTCCAGTTAACTATGGCTACACCTTC
TRBV30	13	-	-	TRBJ2-3	CAWSQGAVDTQYF	TGTGCCTGGAGTCAAGGGGCGGTAGATACGCAGTATTTT
TRBV7-9	13	few	-	TRBJ1-1	CASSLELNTEAFF	TGTGCCAGCAGCTTAGAGCTGAACACTGAAGCTTTCTTT
TRBV7-8	13	-	-	TRBJ2-1	CASSFRGSNEQFF	TGTGCCAGCAGCTTCCGGGGGAGCAATGAGCAGTTCTTC
TRBV5-6	14	-	TRBD1	TRBJ1-1	CASSYDPQGTEAFF	TGTGCCAGCAGCTACGACCCACAGGGGACTGAAGCTTTCTTT
TRBV6-5	14	-	TRBD1	TRBJ2-5	CASSPQGDQETQYF	TGTGCCAGCAGCCCACAGGGGGACCAAGAGACCCAGTACTTC
TRBV6-5	15	-	TRBD1	TRBJ1-4	CASRDLDRSNEKLFF	TGTGCCAGCAGGGACTTGGACAGGTCTAATGAAAAACTGTTTTTT
TRBV28	13	-	-	TRBJ1-5	CASRDISNQPQHF	TGTGCCAGCAGGGACATCAGCAATCAGCCCCAGCATTTT
TRBV7-9	15	-	TRBD1	TRBJ1-1	CASSPMDRGGTEAFF	TGTGCCAGCAGCCCCATGGACAGGGGAGGCACTGAAGCTTTCTTT
TRBV25-1	16	-	-	TRBJ2-3	CASSELYGTATDTQYF	TGTGCCAGCAGTGAATTGTATGGTACAGCCACAGATACGCAGTATTTT
TRBV2	13	few	-	TRBJ2-5	CASSDGRQETQYF	TGTGCCAGCAGTGATGGCAGACAAGAGACCCAGTACTTC
TRBV27	15	-	TRBD2	TRBJ2-7	CASSSIAGLSYEQYF	TGTGCCAGCAGTTCAATAGCGGGACTCTCCTACGAGCAGTACTTC
TRBV7-3	13	-	-	TRBJ2-7	CASSLGRNYEQYF	TGTGCCAGCAGCTTAGGCAGAAACTACGAGCAGTACTTC
TRBV10-2	13	-	-	TRBJ1-1	CASRWGENTEAFF	TGCGCCAGCAGGTGGGGAGAAAACACTGAAGCTTTCTTT
TRBV29-1	13	-	TRBD2	TRBJ2-7	CSVVFPPGGEQYF	TGCAGCGTTGTGTTCCCCCCGGGGGGCGAGCAGTACTTC
TRBV28	15	-	TRBD2	TRBJ2-7	CASSLSPSGSYEQYF	TGTGCCAGCAGTTTATCGCCTAGCGGCTCCTACGAGCAGTACTTC
TRBV10-3	15	-	TRBD1	TRBJ1-5	CAISEGSGGHQPQHF	TGTGCCATCAGTGAGGGGTCAGGGGGACATCAGCCCCAGCATTTT
TRBV9	15	-	-	TRBJ1-5	CASSVGVGRYQPQHF	TGTGCCAGCAGCGTAGGGGTGGGGAGATATCAGCCCCAGCATTTT
TRBV25-1	16	-	-	TRBJ2-7	CASSESTVPTPYEQYF	TGTGCCAGCAGTGAATCAACAGTTCCTACCCCCTACGAGCAGTACTTC
TRBV5-1	13	-	-	TRBJ2-5	CASSLVPGETQYF	TGCGCCAGCAGCTTGGTCCCCGGGGAGACCCAGTACTTC
TRBV7-9	14	once	-	TRBJ2-5	CASSFPTAQETQYF	TGTGCCAGCAGCTTCCCGACAGCCCAAGAGACCCAGTACTTC
TRBV7-9	17	-	-	TRBJ2-6	CASSLAVSGSGANVLTF	TGTGCCAGCAGCTTAGCAGTCTCAGGGTCTGGGGCCAACGTCCTGACTTTC
TRBV28	12	-	-	TRBJ2-5	CASASGGETQYF	TGTGCCAGCGCTTCCGGGGGAGAGACCCAGTACTTC
TRBV7-2	18	-	TRBD2	TRBJ2-5	CASSLAGRARLFQETQYF	TGTGCCAGCAGCTTAGCCGGGAGGGCCCGTTTGTTCCAAGAGACCCAGTACTTC
TRBV7-9	15	-	TRBD2	TRBJ2-5	CASSRSSGTGETQYF	TGTGCCAGCAGCAGGTCTAGCGGGACCGGGGAGACCCAGTACTTC
TRBV5-3	18	-	TRBD1	TRBJ1-6	CARSLVWAPDRAPSPLHF	TGTGCCAGAAGCTTGGTGTGGGCCCCGGACAGGGCCCCTTCACCCCTCCACTTT
TRBV7-8	15	-	TRBD1	TRBJ2-5	CASSLAGQGSETQYF	TGTGCCAGCAGCTTAGCGGGACAGGGGTCAGAGACCCAGTACTTC
TRBV7-3	14	medium-sized	TRBD2	TRBJ2-1	CASSLGGSANEQFF	TGTGCCAGCAGCTTAGGCGGGAGTGCGAATGAGCAGTTCTTC
TRBV7-2	13	-	-	TRBJ2-5	CASSPGIRETQYF	TGTGCCAGCAGCCCCGGGATCCGGGAGACCCAGTACTTC
TRBV27	16	-	-	TRBJ2-7	CASSRYRDSRGLEQYF	TGTGCCAGCAGTCGATACCGGGACTCACGCGGGCTCGAGCAGTACTTC
TRBV5-1	16	once	-	TRBJ2-2	CASSLGPAGNTGELFF	TGCGCCAGCAGCTTGGGCCCAGCGGGGAACACCGGGGAGCTGTTTTTT
TRBV7-3	13	once	TRBD1	TRBJ1-2	CASSAETGGGYTF	TGTGCCAGCAGCGCGGAGACAGGGGGCGGCTACACCTTC
TRBV4-2	17	-	-	TRBJ2-7	CASSQDHGGAPSYEQYF	TGTGCCAGCAGCCAAGATCACGGGGGAGCTCCCTCCTACGAGCAGTACTTC
TRBV27	14	-	TRBD1	TRBJ1-1	CASNARDRAIEAFF	TGTGCCAGCAATGCTCGGGACAGGGCTATTGAAGCTTTCTTT
TRBV6-5	13	-	-	TRBJ1-5	CASSYGRAQPQHF	TGTGCCAGCAGTTACGGCAGGGCCCAGCCCCAGCATTTT
TRBV6-4	15	-	TRBD2	TRBJ2-1	CASRGGGGAWDEQFF	TGTGCCAGCAGAGGGGGCGGGGGGGCCTGGGATGAGCAGTTCTTC
TRBV27	17	-	TRBD1	TRBJ1-5	CASSFWTGYDWNQPQHF	TGTGCCAGCAGTTTTTGGACAGGGTATGACTGGAATCAGCCCCAGCATTTT
TRBV4-1	18	-	TRBD1	TRBJ1-5	CASSQDPYRGQGNQPQHF	TGCGCCAGCAGCCAAGATCCCTACAGGGGGCAGGGCAATCAGCCCCAGCATTTT
TRBV5-4	17	-	-	TRBJ2-2	CASSPGMASGSSGELFF	TGTGCCAGCAGCCCGGGCATGGCGTCGGGGTCGAGCGGGGAGCTGTTTTTT
TRBV6-5	13	-	-	TRBJ2-6	CASTFSGANVLTF	TGTGCCAGCACGTTCTCTGGGGCCAACGTCCTGACTTTC
TRBV9	13	-	-	TRBJ1-1	CASSATNEAEAFF	TGTGCCAGCAGCGCTACAAATGAGGCTGAAGCTTTCTTT
TRBV19	12	-	-	TRBJ1-1	CASSIRNTEAFF	TGTGCCAGTAGTATCCGTAACACTGAAGCTTTCTTT
TRBV19	14	-	-	TRBJ1-1	CASSDQSSPGEAFF	TGTGCCAGTAGTGATCAATCGAGCCCGGGTGAAGCTTTCTTT
TRBV7-3	14	-	TRBD1	TRBJ2-2	CASSLDRATGELFF	TGTGCCAGCAGCTTGGACAGGGCTACCGGGGAGCTGTTTTTT
TRBV6-1	15	once	-	TRBJ2-7	CASSERAGSKDEQYF	TGTGCCAGCAGTGAACGGGCCGGGAGTAAGGACGAGCAGTACTTC